These T cell receptor beta chains were read from a single sample in a study of cytomegalovirus exposure and HLA in healthy donors. The assay was immunoSEQ multiplex PCR, and TCRdb's table has in-frame clones only and misses some. The repertoire holds over 150,000 clones, with more than 70% as singletons. The sequenced sample consisted of PBMCs. These receptors were taken from a man in his 60s in good health and CMV-seronegative. Both conserved end residues are part of each CDR3. Each record gives: V gene, J gene, CDR3 protein.

>TRBV7-8|TRBJ2-5
CASSQHHSGRGRETQYF
>TRBV4-3|TRBJ1-2
CASSQGWRDSYGYTF
>TRBV28|TRBJ2-1
CASSPSGGADEQFF
>TRBV9|TRBJ2-5
CASSGDRVQETQYF
>TRBV5-1|TRBJ2-5
CASSLAGGQETQYF
>TRBV2|TRBJ1-4
CASSALLGQGVGEKLFF
>TRBV28|TRBJ1-1
CASSETGGRPEAFF
>TRBV29-1|TRBJ1-1
CSVVGQMNTEAFF
>TRBV15|TRBJ2-1
CATSMGLAGLLEQFF
>TRBV4-1|TRBJ2-1
CASSQDPAGGTYNEQFF
>TRBV5-1|TRBJ2-6
CASSRVQQSSGANVLTF
>TRBV6-4|TRBJ2-2
CASSEGLNTGELFF
>TRBV5-1|TRBJ2-2
CASSLAGTGELFF
>TRBV9|TRBJ2-1
CASSVVSGTGGSNEQFF
>TRBV6-5|TRBJ2-5
CASSREETQYF
>TRBV9|TRBJ2-3
CASSVAQGWADTQYF
>TRBV29-1|TRBJ2-5
CSVKRTVTQETQYF
>TRBV7-2|TRBJ1-3
CASSPREDNSGNTIYF
>TRBV7-2|TRBJ2-7
CASSLGGTGGYEQYF
>TRBV25-1|TRBJ2-7
CASRGQASYEQYF
>TRBV7-3|TRBJ2-5
CASSQGQQETQYF
>TRBV27|TRBJ1-1
CASSLSARIDTEAFF
>TRBV18|TRBJ2-7
CASSATAEGYEQYF